Each of the 20 T cell receptor beta chains below was sequenced from the same sample in a study of response to subunit inactivated influenza vaccine. TCRdb re-called the RT-PCR reads with MiXCR, one entry per CDR3 protein. This sample has approximately 300,000 distinct CDR3 sequences, with approximately 21% found just once. The sample was PBMCs from blood, taken less than 22 months after vaccination. These receptors all come from a man between 50 and 75 years old who received an inactivated influenza vaccine.

The chain recombines TRBV5-1 with TRBJ2-7; 13 bases align to TRBD2. The V gene end was trimmed by 4 bases and the J gene end by 1 base; junction bases not matched to a gene: 5. The CDR3 has 16 residues. From germline, CDR1 is SGHRS and CDR2 YFSETQ. Here the CDR3 DNA reads TGCGCCAGCAGCGGGACTAGCGGGGCCCCATCCTACGAGCAGTACTTC. Translated: CASSGTSGAPSYEQYF.

The chain combines TRBV7-2 with TRBJ1-3, with TRBD1 matching over 9 bases. CDR3 length equals 16 residues. Germline-derived CDR1 and CDR2 are SGHTA and FQGNSA. V was pared by 3 bases and J by 4 bases, with 7 bases of the junction left unmatched. The CDR3 loop reads CASSFTGTGLGNTIYF. CDR3 bases: TGTGCCAGCAGCTTTACCGGGACAGGGCTCGGAAACACCATATATTTT.

There are a few counts of this clonotype. The genes are TRBV12-3 or TRBV12-4 and TRBJ2-1; tentative D call: TRBD2 (5 bases). V shed 5 bases and J shed 7 bases, with 15 bases lying between them. This CDR3 region has 14 residues. CDR3 in amino acids: CASSTPARGNEQFF. CDR3 sequence (DNA): TGTGCCAGCAGTACCCCCGCGAGAGGGAATGAGCAGTTCTTC.

This clonotype was counted a few times. The chain combines TRBV5-1 with TRBJ2-1; 8 bases agree with TRBD2. Germline loops: CDR1 SGHRS, CDR2 YFSETQ. V dropped 3 bases and J dropped 3; count of bases not matched to a gene: 8. This CDR3 is built from 16 residues. Here the CDR3 reads CASSWRGSGSYNEQFF. In DNA form, the CDR3 reads TGCGCCAGCAGCTGGCGTGGGAGCGGGAGCTACAATGAGCAGTTCTTC.

The V gene is TRBV27, the J gene TRBJ2-3, with TRBD2 matching 10 bases. V shed 3 bases, J shed 13 bases, and the junction held 7 bases outside the gene matches. The CDR3 is 13 residues long. Germline loops: CDR1 MNHEY, CDR2 SMNVEV (reference sequence). CDR3: CASSFPGTSEKYF. Written as DNA, the CDR3 is TGTGCCAGCAGTTTTCCCGGGACTAGCGAGAAGTATTTT.

J is TRBJ2-1 and V is TRBV11-3; 8 bases align to TRBD1. Losses at the gene ends were 5 bases for V and 4 bases for J; bases not matched to a gene: 1. CDR1 SGHNT and CDR2 YENEEA come from the germline V gene. The CDR3 runs 13 residues. The CDR3 coding sequence is TGTGCCAGCAGCAGGGACAGGTACAATGAGCAGTTCTTC. Translated: CASSRDRYNEQFF.

The chain uses TRBV5-1 and TRBJ1-6; 8 nucleotides agree with TRBD1. Looked up from germline, CDR1 is SGHRS and CDR2 is YFSETQ. The trim removed 4 bases at V and 12 bases at J, leaving 15 bases unmatched. This CDR3 has 16 amino acids. Written as DNA, the CDR3 is TGCGCCAGCAGCCATCCCTACAGGGGGAAATTCAGACCCCTCCACTTT. This sequence encodes CASSHPYRGKFRPLHF. Full variable domain (outside the CDR3, taken from reference TRBV5-1 and TRBJ1-6): KAGVTQTPRYLIKTRGQQVTLSCSPISGHRSVSWYQQTPGQGLQFLFEYFSETQRNKGNFPGRFSGRQFSNSRSEMNVSTLELGDSALYLCASSHPYRGKFRPLHFGNGTRLTVT.

The chain is built from TRBV5-1 and TRBJ2-2; D remains ambiguous. Germline V gene lookup returns CDR1 SGHRS and CDR2 YFSETQ. Trimming removed 4 bases from V and 2 bases from J, with 6 bases in between. This CDR3 comprises 13 residues. This CDR3 is CASSPQNTGELFF. CDR3 nucleotide sequence: TGCGCCAGCAGCCCACAAAACACCGGGGAGCTGTTTTTT.

The table lists this clonotype with a few counts. A much larger clone sits a single nucleotide away, making a read error possible. The chain uses TRBV25-1 and TRBJ1-5, with D possibly matching TRBD1 (6 bases). This CDR3 spans 13 amino acids. Germline V gene lookup returns CDR1 MGHDK and CDR2 SYGVNS. With 3 bases removed from V and 5 bases from J, the gap between germline ends came to 8 bases. The CDR3 loop is CASSDGGHQPQHF. Here the CDR3 DNA reads TGTGCCAGCAGTGACGGGGGGCATCAGCCCCAGCATTTT.

In this sample, this clonotype turned up a few times. The chain is built from TRBV5-6 and TRBJ1-1; 7 bases align to TRBD1. The V gene's germline CDR1 is SGHDT and CDR2 YYEEEE. The CDR3 extends over 14 amino acids. With 3 bases clipped from V and 7 bases from J, the junction kept 9 bases outside the gene matches. The DNA of the CDR3 is TGTGCCAGCAGCTGGGGGACAGAACCTTTTGAAGCTTTCTTT. Translation: CASSWGTEPFEAFF.

The chain links TRBV11-3 to TRBJ2-1; 12 bases fit TRBD1. Germline V lookup: CDR1 SGHNT, CDR2 YENEEA. Trimming cost V 5 bases and J 5 bases; bases outside gene matches: 7. The CDR3 totals 16 residues. The CDR3 loop is CASSPSGTGGHNEQFF. The CDR3 DNA is TGTGCCAGCAGCCCCTCCGGGACAGGGGGCCACAATGAGCAGTTCTTC.

The gene calls are TRBV7-9 and TRBJ1-2; D is unclear. Germline CDR1 and CDR2: SEHNR and FQNEAQ (reference sequence). Between the trimmed V and J ends, which lost 1 base and 3 bases, there was a span of 12 bases. CDR3 length: 15 residues. The CDR3 sequence: CASSLGPQPHYGYTF. The CDR3 DNA sequence: TGTGCCAGCAGCTTAGGGCCGCAGCCCCACTATGGCTACACCTTC.

This chain uses TRBV5-1 with TRBJ2-5; no definite D call. Trimming pared 1 base from V and 5 bases from J, leaving 9 bases between. The germline CDR1 and CDR2 sequences are SGHRS and YFSETQ. The CDR3 extends over 13 amino acids. The CDR3 is CASSLWTRETQYF. In nucleotides, the CDR3 is TGCGCCAGCAGCTTGTGGACGCGGGAGACCCAGTACTTC.

This clonotype was detected many times. V gene TRBV20-1 combines with J gene TRBJ1-5; D ambiguous. The V end lost 1 base, the J end lost 5 bases, and 9 bases lay between the germline ends. Germline V gives CDR1 DFQATT, CDR2 SNEGSKA (reference sequence). This CDR3 contains 13 residues. In DNA, the CDR3 is TGCAGTGCTAGAGTCGGCAGCCATCAGCCCCAGCATTTT. It translates to CSARVGSHQPQHF.

This clonotype was counted a few times. The chain employs TRBV12-3 or TRBV12-4 and TRBJ1-2, with 9 positions matching TRBD1. The CDR3 sequence is 15 residues long. The trim removed 5 bases at V and 4 bases at J, leaving 8 bases unmatched. CDR3 bases: TGTGCCAGCAGTCCCGGGACAGGGTGGGGCTATGGCTACACCTTC. Translated: CASSPGTGWGYGYTF.

Only a few counts were recorded for this clonotype. The chain recombines TRBV6-2 or TRBV6-3 with TRBJ1-1; a weak D match, TRBD1 (5 bases). The germline V gene has CDR1 MNHEY and CDR2 SVGEGT. V shed 6 bases and J shed 3 bases, with 11 bases lying between them. The CDR3 covers 13 residues. The CDR3 sequence: CASSRGPYTEAFF. The CDR3 DNA follows: TGTGCCAGCAGCCGGGGACCTTACACTGAAGCTTTCTTT.

The chain combines TRBV20-1 with TRBJ2-1; 11 nucleotides align to TRBD2. J lost 3 bases, V lost 4 bases, and 2 bases had no gene match. This CDR3 contains 14 residues. The germline V gene has CDR1 DFQATT and CDR2 SNEGSKA (reference sequence). The CDR3 spells CSAKTSGSYNEQFF. DNA for the CDR3: TGCAGTGCTAAAACTAGCGGGAGCTACAATGAGCAGTTCTTC.

The chain uses TRBV9 and TRBJ1-5, with D perhaps TRBD1 (5 bases). Trimming took 3 bases from V and 1 from J, leaving 11 bases between them. The CDR3 runs 15 residues. Germline V gene lookup returns CDR1 SGDLS and CDR2 YYNGEE. The DNA for the CDR3 is TGTGCCAGCAGCGGCTCCGGGGGGAGCAATCAGCCCCAGCATTTT. It codes for CASSGSGGSNQPQHF.

The chain employs TRBV4-3 and TRBJ2-1, with 12 bases matching TRBD2. Germline lookup yields CDR1 LGHNA and CDR2 YSLEER. The CDR3 length is 15 residues. V was pared by 4 bases and J by 7 bases, with 5 bases of the junction left unmatched. CDR3 DNA: TGCGCCAGCAGCCGAGGACTAGCGGGGATTAATGAGCAGTTCTTC. This encodes CASSRGLAGINEQFF.

This clonotype was counted many times. This chain connects TRBV12-3 or TRBV12-4 to TRBJ1-6, with TRBD1 as a possible D gene (5 bases). This CDR3 has 15 residues. V lost 3 bases to trimming and J lost 4 bases, with 10 bases between them. The CDR3 DNA is TGTGCCAGCAGTTTTGGGGGTGGATATAATTCACCCCTCCACTTT. Protein: CASSFGGGYNSPLHF.